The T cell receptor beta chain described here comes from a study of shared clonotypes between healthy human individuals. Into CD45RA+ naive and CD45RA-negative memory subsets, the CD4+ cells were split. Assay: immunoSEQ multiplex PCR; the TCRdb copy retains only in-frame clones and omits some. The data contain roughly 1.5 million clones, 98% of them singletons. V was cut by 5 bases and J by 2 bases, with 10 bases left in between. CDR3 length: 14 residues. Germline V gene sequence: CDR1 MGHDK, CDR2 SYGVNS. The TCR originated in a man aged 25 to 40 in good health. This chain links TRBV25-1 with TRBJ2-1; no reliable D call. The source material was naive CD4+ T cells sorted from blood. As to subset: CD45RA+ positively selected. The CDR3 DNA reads TGTGCCAGCAGTCGAGCAGAAACCTACAATGAGCAGTTCTTC. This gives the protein CASSRAETYNEQFF.